This T cell receptor beta chain was recorded in a study of beta chain features in type 1 diabetes. Sorting produced populations that all topped 98% purity. Study results and caveats: Over-representation of high TCR-expressing cells was a possible consequence of cDNA sequencing. In all four CD4+ subsets, TCRB CDR3 length was significantly, moderately reduced in type 1 diabetes. Fewer insertions but more deletions were seen at VDJ junctions in type 1 diabetes patients. Whether HLA type affects TCRB rearrangement stayed undetermined in the present work.

In the case of this clone: Antigen unknown.

V shed 2 bases and J shed 4 bases, with 5 bases lying between them. Germline CDR1 MDHEN, CDR2 SYDVKM. CDR3 length: 12 amino acids. The study reverse transcribed the entire isolated RNA, so it sequenced expressed TCRB transcripts. Method: immunoSEQ multiplex PCR; TCRdb's copy keeps in-frame clones and lacks some. This sample carries roughly 700,000 clones, around an eighth of them seen once, and the ten largest clones take 0.02% to 0.025%. V and J are TRBV28 and TRBJ1-2; D is unresolved. The source is a man younger than 35 with type 1 diabetes. The sequenced material came from naive CD4+ T cells from blood. CDR3 amino acids: CASSLSPYGYTF. The CDR3 nucleotides are TGTGCCAGCAGTTTAAGCCCCTATGGCTACACCTTC.